This is a list of T cell receptor beta chains from one sample in a study of T-cell reconstitution after alpha-beta-depleted transplantation in children. MiXCR, run by TCRdb on the PCR reads, gives a single entry per CDR3 protein. The table lists roughly 610,000 distinct CDR3 sequences, roughly a tenth of them singletons. The sample was PBMCs from the stem cell graft donor, taken from the stem cell graft. The receptors were gathered from a human donor who donated a stem cell graft to a child with acute myeloid leukemia. Each CDR3 is given with its conserved first and last residue. Fields, in order: clone size, D gene, V gene, J gene, CDR3 protein, CDR3 DNA. D genes are given only for firm matches. Clone size is shown for a subset of rows, as once, few, many or a class of expanded clone.

clone size: -; D gene: TRBD1; V gene: TRBV11-2; J gene: TRBJ2-1; CDR3 protein: CASSFLPLRGGYSNEQFF; CDR3 DNA: TGTGCCAGCAGCTTTCTACCCCTGAGAGGGGGCTACAGCAATGAGCAGTTCTTC
clone size: -; D gene: TRBD1; V gene: TRBV5-1; J gene: TRBJ2-5; CDR3 protein: CASSVYTGGEVETQYF; CDR3 DNA: TGCGCCAGCAGCGTATATACAGGGGGCGAGGTGGAGACCCAGTACTTC
clone size: few; D gene: TRBD2; V gene: TRBV11-1; J gene: TRBJ2-3; CDR3 protein: CASSLLGTSGRSTDTQYF; CDR3 DNA: TGTGCCAGCAGCTTACTTGGGACTAGCGGGAGGAGCACAGATACGCAGTATTTT
clone size: -; D gene: -; V gene: TRBV6-6; J gene: TRBJ1-4; CDR3 protein: CASSYVGVEKLFF; CDR3 DNA: TGTGCCAGCAGTTATGTCGGGGTTGAAAAACTGTTTTTT
clone size: few; D gene: -; V gene: TRBV27; J gene: TRBJ2-4; CDR3 protein: CASRGVPKNIQYF; CDR3 DNA: TGTGCCAGCAGGGGGGTACCCAAAAACATTCAGTACTTC
clone size: few; D gene: -; V gene: TRBV7-2; J gene: TRBJ2-5; CDR3 protein: CASSFRRGQETQYF; CDR3 DNA: TGTGCCAGCAGCTTCCGACGCGGCCAAGAGACCCAGTACTTC
clone size: few; D gene: -; V gene: TRBV7-2; J gene: TRBJ2-7; CDR3 protein: CASSLASGGGNYEQYF; CDR3 DNA: TGTGCCAGCAGCTTAGCTAGCGGAGGGGGTAACTACGAGCAGTACTTC
clone size: -; D gene: -; V gene: TRBV3-1; J gene: TRBJ2-5; CDR3 protein: CASSQSPTAGETQYF; CDR3 DNA: TGTGCCAGCAGCCAAAGCCCGACGGCCGGGGAGACCCAGTACTTC
clone size: few; D gene: TRBD2; V gene: TRBV4-3; J gene: TRBJ2-3; CDR3 protein: CASSQFGGGAGGRFTDTQYF; CDR3 DNA: TGCGCCAGCAGCCAATTCGGGGGAGGAGCGGGAGGCCGTTTCACAGATACGCAGTATTTT
clone size: -; D gene: -; V gene: TRBV12-3/TRBV12-4; J gene: TRBJ1-5; CDR3 protein: CASSFRGAPNQPQHF; CDR3 DNA: TGTGCCAGCAGTTTTCGGGGGGCGCCCAATCAGCCCCAGCATTTT
clone size: -; D gene: -; V gene: TRBV3-1; J gene: TRBJ2-1; CDR3 protein: CASSRHPAGSYNEQFF; CDR3 DNA: TGTGCCAGCAGCCGACATCCAGCGGGCTCCTACAATGAGCAGTTCTTC
clone size: few; D gene: -; V gene: TRBV7-9; J gene: TRBJ2-7; CDR3 protein: CASSSSGGKEQYF; CDR3 DNA: TGTGCCAGCAGCAGTTCTGGGGGGAAGGAGCAGTACTTC
clone size: once; D gene: TRBD1; V gene: TRBV20-1; J gene: TRBJ2-7; CDR3 protein: CSASDRTGTYEQYF; CDR3 DNA: TGCAGTGCTAGCGATCGGACAGGAACCTACGAGCAGTACTTC
clone size: many; D gene: -; V gene: TRBV12-3/TRBV12-4; J gene: TRBJ2-2; CDR3 protein: CASSLSRQWLF; CDR3 DNA: TGTGCCAGCAGTTTATCCAGACAGTGGTTGTTT
clone size: many; D gene: -; V gene: TRBV29-1; J gene: TRBJ2-7; CDR3 protein: CSVENGYEQYF; CDR3 DNA: TGCAGCGTTGAGAATGGGTACGAGCAGTACTTC
clone size: few; D gene: -; V gene: TRBV25-1; J gene: TRBJ2-1; CDR3 protein: CASSEPWTGNEQFF; CDR3 DNA: TGTGCCAGCAGTGAACCCTGGACGGGCAATGAGCAGTTCTTC
clone size: few; D gene: TRBD2; V gene: TRBV19; J gene: TRBJ2-1; CDR3 protein: CASSIQLAGGGEQFF; CDR3 DNA: TGTGCCAGTAGTATTCAACTAGCGGGAGGGGGTGAGCAGTTCTTC
clone size: -; D gene: -; V gene: TRBV18; J gene: TRBJ1-4; CDR3 protein: CASSREQGPTNEKLFF; CDR3 DNA: TGTGCCAGCTCACGTGAACAGGGCCCAACTAATGAAAAACTGTTTTTT
clone size: few; D gene: -; V gene: TRBV5-1; J gene: TRBJ2-7; CDR3 protein: CASSLGPTVDSYEQYF; CDR3 DNA: TGCGCCAGCAGCTTGGGACCGACAGTCGACTCCTACGAGCAGTACTTC
clone size: many; D gene: -; V gene: TRBV4-3; J gene: TRBJ2-2; CDR3 protein: CASSQDGGTGELFF; CDR3 DNA: TGCGCCAGCAGCCAAGATGGAGGGACCGGGGAGCTGTTTTTT
clone size: -; D gene: -; V gene: TRBV30; J gene: TRBJ2-7; CDR3 protein: CAWSVGGAGSYEQYF; CDR3 DNA: TGTGCCTGGAGTGTAGGGGGTGCCGGCTCCTACGAGCAGTACTTC
clone size: few; D gene: -; V gene: TRBV12-3/TRBV12-4; J gene: TRBJ1-1; CDR3 protein: CASSLASGGAFF; CDR3 DNA: TGTGCCAGCAGTTTAGCGTCAGGCGGAGCTTTCTTT
clone size: few; D gene: -; V gene: TRBV29-1; J gene: TRBJ1-5; CDR3 protein: CSVRNVNQPQHF; CDR3 DNA: TGCAGCGTACGGAACGTGAATCAGCCCCAGCATTTT
clone size: few; D gene: TRBD2; V gene: TRBV2; J gene: TRBJ2-1; CDR3 protein: CASISRLAGNEQFF; CDR3 DNA: TGTGCCAGCATCAGTAGACTAGCGGGCAATGAGCAGTTCTTC
clone size: -; D gene: -; V gene: TRBV18; J gene: TRBJ1-1; CDR3 protein: CASPRDGGQSEAFF; CDR3 DNA: TGTGCCAGCCCACGGGATGGGGGGCAAAGTGAAGCTTTCTTT
clone size: -; D gene: -; V gene: TRBV7-2; J gene: TRBJ2-7; CDR3 protein: CASSPGVNSYEQYF; CDR3 DNA: TGTGCCAGCAGCCCCGGGGTTAACTCCTACGAGCAGTACTTC
clone size: few; D gene: -; V gene: TRBV6-5; J gene: TRBJ1-4; CDR3 protein: CASSYRQPNEKLFF; CDR3 DNA: TGTGCCAGCAGTTACAGACAGCCTAATGAAAAACTGTTTTTT
clone size: many; D gene: -; V gene: TRBV6-5; J gene: TRBJ2-5; CDR3 protein: CASSYLREDKGQETQYF; CDR3 DNA: TGTGCCAGCAGTTACCTGCGGGAAGATAAAGGGCAAGAGACCCAGTACTTC
clone size: few; D gene: TRBD1; V gene: TRBV12-3/TRBV12-4; J gene: TRBJ1-1; CDR3 protein: CASSLGLGTVDTEAFF; CDR3 DNA: TGTGCCAGCAGTTTAGGGCTAGGGACAGTTGACACTGAAGCTTTCTTT
clone size: -; D gene: -; V gene: TRBV7-9; J gene: TRBJ1-1; CDR3 protein: CASSTPGLQAFF; CDR3 DNA: TGTGCCAGCAGCACCCCAGGGCTTCAAGCTTTCTTT
clone size: -; D gene: -; V gene: TRBV23-1; J gene: TRBJ1-1; CDR3 protein: CASSQSLGGGNTEAFF; CDR3 DNA: TGCGCCAGCAGTCAATCGCTCGGGGGTGGGAACACTGAAGCTTTCTTT
clone size: -; D gene: -; V gene: TRBV24-1; J gene: TRBJ2-3; CDR3 protein: CATTGRDQDTQYF; CDR3 DNA: TGTGCCACCACGGGCAGGGACCAAGATACGCAGTATTTT
clone size: few; D gene: TRBD2; V gene: TRBV20-1; J gene: TRBJ2-1; CDR3 protein: CSARFPLAGALNEQFF; CDR3 DNA: TGCAGTGCCCGATTCCCTCTAGCGGGGGCCCTGAATGAGCAGTTCTTC
clone size: few; D gene: TRBD1; V gene: TRBV20-1; J gene: TRBJ1-2; CDR3 protein: CSARDGTGGANLYTF; CDR3 DNA: TGCAGTGCTAGAGATGGAACAGGGGGCGCGAACCTCTACACCTTC
clone size: many; D gene: -; V gene: TRBV6-1; J gene: TRBJ1-1; CDR3 protein: CASSEWGDRNTEAFF; CDR3 DNA: TGTGCCAGCAGTGAATGGGGCGACCGTAACACTGAAGCTTTCTTT
clone size: -; D gene: -; V gene: TRBV4-2; J gene: TRBJ2-1; CDR3 protein: CASSQGGLAFF; CDR3 DNA: TGTGCCAGCAGCCAGGGAGGATTGGCGTTCTTC
clone size: many; D gene: -; V gene: TRBV12-3/TRBV12-4; J gene: TRBJ2-1; CDR3 protein: CASTRANRGEQFF; CDR3 DNA: TGTGCCAGCACTAGGGCAAACCGGGGTGAGCAGTTCTTC